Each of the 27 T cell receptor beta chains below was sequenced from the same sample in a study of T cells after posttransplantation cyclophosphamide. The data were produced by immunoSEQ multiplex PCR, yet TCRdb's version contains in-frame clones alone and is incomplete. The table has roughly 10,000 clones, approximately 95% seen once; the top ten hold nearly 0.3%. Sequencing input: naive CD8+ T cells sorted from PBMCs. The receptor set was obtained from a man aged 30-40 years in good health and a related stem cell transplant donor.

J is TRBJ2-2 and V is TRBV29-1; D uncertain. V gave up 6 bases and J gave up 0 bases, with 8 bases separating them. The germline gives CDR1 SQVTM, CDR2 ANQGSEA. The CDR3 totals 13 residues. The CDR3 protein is CSVEIANTGELFF. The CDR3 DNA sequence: TGCAGCGTAGAAATCGCGAACACCGGGGAGCTGTTTTTT.

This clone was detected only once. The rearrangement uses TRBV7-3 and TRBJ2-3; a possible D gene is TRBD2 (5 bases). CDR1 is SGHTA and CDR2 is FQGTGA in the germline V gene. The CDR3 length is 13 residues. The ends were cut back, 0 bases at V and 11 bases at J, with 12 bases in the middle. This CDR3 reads CASSLTSGIQQYF. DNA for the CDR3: TGTGCCAGCAGCTTAACATCGGGGATACAGCAGTATTTT.

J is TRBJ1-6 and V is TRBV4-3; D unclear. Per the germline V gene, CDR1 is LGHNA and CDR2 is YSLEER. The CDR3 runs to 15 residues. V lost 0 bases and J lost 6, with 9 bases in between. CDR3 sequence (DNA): TGCGCCAGCAGCCAAGATTGGCACCCTAATTCACCCCTCCACTTT. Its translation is CASSQDWHPNSPLHF.

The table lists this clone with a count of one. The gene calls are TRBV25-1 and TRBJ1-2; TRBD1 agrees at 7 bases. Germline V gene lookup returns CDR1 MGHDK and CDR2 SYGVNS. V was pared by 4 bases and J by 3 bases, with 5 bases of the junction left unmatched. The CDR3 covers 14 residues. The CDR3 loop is CASSAQGNHYGYTF. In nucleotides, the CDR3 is TGTGCCAGCAGTGCACAGGGGAATCACTATGGCTACACCTTC.

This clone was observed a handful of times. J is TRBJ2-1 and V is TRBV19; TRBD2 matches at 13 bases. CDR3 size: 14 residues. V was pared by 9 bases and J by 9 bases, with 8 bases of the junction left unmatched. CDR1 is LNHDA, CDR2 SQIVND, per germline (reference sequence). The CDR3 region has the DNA TGTGCCAGCCGGACTAGCGGGGGTGGGGTTGAGCAGTTCTTC. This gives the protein CASRTSGGGVEQFF.

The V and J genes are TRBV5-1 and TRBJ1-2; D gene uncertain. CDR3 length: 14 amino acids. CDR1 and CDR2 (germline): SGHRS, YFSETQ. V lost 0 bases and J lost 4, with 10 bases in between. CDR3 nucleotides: TGCGCCAGCAGCTTGGCCACGTCAGGCTATGGCTACACCTTC. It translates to CASSLATSGYGYTF.

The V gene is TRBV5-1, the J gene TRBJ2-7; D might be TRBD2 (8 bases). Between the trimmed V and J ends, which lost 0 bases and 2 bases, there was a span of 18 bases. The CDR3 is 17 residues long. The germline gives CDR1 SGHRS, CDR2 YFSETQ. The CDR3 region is CASSLARGGTDAYEQYF. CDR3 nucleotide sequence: TGCGCCAGCAGCTTGGCTCGGGGGGGGACAGACGCCTACGAGCAGTACTTC.

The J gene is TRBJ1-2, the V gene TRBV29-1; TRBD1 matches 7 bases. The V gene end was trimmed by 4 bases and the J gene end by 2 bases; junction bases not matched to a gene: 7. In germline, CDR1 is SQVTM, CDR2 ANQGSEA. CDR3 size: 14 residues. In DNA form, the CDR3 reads TGCAGCGTTGTCGACAGGGACATCAACTATGGCTACACCTTC. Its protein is CSVVDRDINYGYTF.

CDR3 residues: CASSKSGTRPYEQYF. The CDR3 coding sequence is TGTGCCAGCAGCAAATCCGGGACACGACCCTACGAGCAGTACTTC. The rearrangement uses TRBV7-9 and TRBJ2-7, with a possible D match to TRBD1 (6 bases). CDR1 is SEHNR, CDR2 FQNEAQ, per germline (reference sequence). The CDR3 runs 15 residues. The V and J ends lost 5 bases and 2 bases respectively, with 16 bases between them.

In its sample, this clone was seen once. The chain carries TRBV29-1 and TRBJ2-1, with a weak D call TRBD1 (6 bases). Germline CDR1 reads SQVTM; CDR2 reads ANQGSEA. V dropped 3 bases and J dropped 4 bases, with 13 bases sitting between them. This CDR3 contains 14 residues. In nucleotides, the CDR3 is TGCAGCGTTGAGCAACAGGGAGCTTACAATGAGCAGTTCTTC. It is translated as CSVEQQGAYNEQFF.

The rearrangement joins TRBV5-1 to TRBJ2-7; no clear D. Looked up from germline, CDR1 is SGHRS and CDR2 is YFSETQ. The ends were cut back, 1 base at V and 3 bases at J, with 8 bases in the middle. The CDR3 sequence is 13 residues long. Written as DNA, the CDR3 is TGCGCCAGCAGCTTGAGTACTGTCTACGAGCAGTACTTC. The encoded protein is CASSLSTVYEQYF.

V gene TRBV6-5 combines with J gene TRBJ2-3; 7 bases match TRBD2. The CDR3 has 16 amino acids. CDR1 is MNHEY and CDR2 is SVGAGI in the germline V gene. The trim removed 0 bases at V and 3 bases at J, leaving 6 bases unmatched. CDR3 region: CASSYSWLSGTDTQYF. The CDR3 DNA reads TGTGCCAGCAGTTACTCGTGGCTTAGCGGGACAGATACGCAGTATTTT.

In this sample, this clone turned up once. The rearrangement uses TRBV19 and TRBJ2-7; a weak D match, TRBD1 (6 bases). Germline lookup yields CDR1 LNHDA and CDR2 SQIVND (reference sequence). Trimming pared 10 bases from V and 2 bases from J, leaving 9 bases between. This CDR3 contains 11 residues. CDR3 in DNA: TGTGCCACGAGACAGGCCTACGAGCAGTACTTC. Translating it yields CATRQAYEQYF.

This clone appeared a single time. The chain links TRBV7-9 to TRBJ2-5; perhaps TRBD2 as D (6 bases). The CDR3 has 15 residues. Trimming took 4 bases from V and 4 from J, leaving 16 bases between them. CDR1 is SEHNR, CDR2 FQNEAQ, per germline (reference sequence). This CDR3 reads CASSSRSGPRETQYF. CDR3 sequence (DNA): TGTGCCAGCAGCTCCCGTAGCGGCCCACGAGAGACCCAGTACTTC. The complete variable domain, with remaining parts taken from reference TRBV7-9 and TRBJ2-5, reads DTGVSQNPRHKITKRGQNVTFRCDPISEHNRLYWYRQTLGQGPEFLTYFQNEAQLEKSRLLSDRFSAERPKGSFSTLEIQRTEQGDSAMYLCASSSRSGPRETQYFGPGTRLLVL.

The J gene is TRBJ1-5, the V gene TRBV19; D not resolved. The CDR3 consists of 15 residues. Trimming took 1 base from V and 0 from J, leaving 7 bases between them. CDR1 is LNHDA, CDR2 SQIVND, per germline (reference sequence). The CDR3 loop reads CASSIAVYSNQPQHF. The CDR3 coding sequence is TGTGCCAGTAGTATAGCTGTTTATAGCAATCAGCCCCAGCATTTT.

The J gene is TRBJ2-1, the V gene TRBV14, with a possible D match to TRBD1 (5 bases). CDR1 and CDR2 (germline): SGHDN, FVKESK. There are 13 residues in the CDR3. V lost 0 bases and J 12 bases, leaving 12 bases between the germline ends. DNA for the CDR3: TGTGCCAGCAGCCAAGATCCCCAAAGGGGGCAGTTCTTC. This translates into CASSQDPQRGQFF.

The CDR3 spells CASSPYGEQFF. DNA of the CDR3: TGTGCCAGCAGCCCCTACGGTGAGCAGTTCTTC. V gene TRBV11-2 combines with J gene TRBJ2-1; no clear D. V lost 5 bases and J lost 9, with 8 bases in between. This CDR3 has 11 residues. Per germline, CDR1 SGHAT and CDR2 FQNNGV.

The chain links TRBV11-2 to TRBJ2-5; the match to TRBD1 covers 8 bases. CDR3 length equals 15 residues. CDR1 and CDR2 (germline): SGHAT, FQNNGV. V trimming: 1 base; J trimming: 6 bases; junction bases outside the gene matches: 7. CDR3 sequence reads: CASSLGTGSQQTQYF. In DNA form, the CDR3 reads TGTGCCAGCAGCTTAGGGACAGGGAGTCAACAGACCCAGTACTTC.

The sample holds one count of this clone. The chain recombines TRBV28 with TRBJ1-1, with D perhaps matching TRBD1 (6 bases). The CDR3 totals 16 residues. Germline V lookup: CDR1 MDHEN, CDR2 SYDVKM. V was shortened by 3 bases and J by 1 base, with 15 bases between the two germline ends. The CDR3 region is CASSFRLGHTNTEAFF. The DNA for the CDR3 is TGTGCCAGCAGTTTCCGCCTGGGACACACGAACACTGAAGCTTTCTTT. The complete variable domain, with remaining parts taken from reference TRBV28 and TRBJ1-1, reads DVKVTQSSRYLVKRTGEKVFLECVQDMDHENMFWYRQDPGLGLRLIYFSYDVKMKEKGDIPEGYSVSREKKERFSLILESASTNQTSMYLCASSFRLGHTNTEAFFGQGTRLTVV.

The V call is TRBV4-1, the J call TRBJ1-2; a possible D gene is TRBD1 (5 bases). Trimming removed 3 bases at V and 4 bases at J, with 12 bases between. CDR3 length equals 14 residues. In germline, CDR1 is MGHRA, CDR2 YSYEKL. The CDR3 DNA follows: TGCGCCAGCAGCCATACTACAGGTAGCTATGGCTACACCTTC. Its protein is CASSHTTGSYGYTF.

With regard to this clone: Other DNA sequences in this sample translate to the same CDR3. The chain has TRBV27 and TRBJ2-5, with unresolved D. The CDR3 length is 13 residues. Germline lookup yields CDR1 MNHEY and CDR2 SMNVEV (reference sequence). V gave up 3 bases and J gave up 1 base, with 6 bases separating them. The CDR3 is CASSLRGQETQYF. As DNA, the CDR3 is TGTGCCAGCAGTTTGAGAGGCCAAGAGACCCAGTACTTC.

For the CDR3, the DNA is TGTGCCAGCAGTTTGGACAGGGCTGCCGCTGAAGCTTTCTTT. Amino acids: CASSLDRAAAEAFF. This chain uses TRBV6-5 with TRBJ1-1; 8 nucleotides align to TRBD1. Germline V gene data show CDR1 as MNHEY and CDR2 as SVGAGI. With 4 bases clipped from V and 6 bases from J, the junction kept 7 bases outside the gene matches. This CDR3 region has 14 residues.

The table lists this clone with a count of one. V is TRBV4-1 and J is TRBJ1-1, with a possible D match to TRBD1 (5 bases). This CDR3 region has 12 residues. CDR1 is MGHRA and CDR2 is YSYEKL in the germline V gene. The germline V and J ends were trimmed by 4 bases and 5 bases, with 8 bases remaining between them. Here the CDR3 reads CASSPGGTEAFF. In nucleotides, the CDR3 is TGCGCCAGCAGCCCGGGGGGGACTGAAGCTTTCTTT.

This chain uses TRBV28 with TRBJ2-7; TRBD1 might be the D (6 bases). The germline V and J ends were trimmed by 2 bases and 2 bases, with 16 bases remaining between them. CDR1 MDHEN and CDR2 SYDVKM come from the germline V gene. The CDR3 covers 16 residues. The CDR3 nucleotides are TGTGCCAGCAGTTTAGGTCTCGGACAGTGGCCCTACGAGCAGTACTTC. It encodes CASSLGLGQWPYEQYF.

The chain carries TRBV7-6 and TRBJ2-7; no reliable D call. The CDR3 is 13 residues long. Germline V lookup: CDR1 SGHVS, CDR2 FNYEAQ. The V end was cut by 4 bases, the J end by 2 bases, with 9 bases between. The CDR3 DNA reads TGTGCCAGCAGCTACGCCGACACCTACGAGCAGTACTTC. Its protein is CASSYADTYEQYF. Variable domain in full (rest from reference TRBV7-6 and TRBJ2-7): GAGVSQSPRYKVTKRGQDVALRCDPISGHVSLYWYRQALGQGPEFLTYFNYEAQQDKSGLPNDRFSAERPEGSISTLTIQRTEQRDSAMYRCASSYADTYEQYFGPGTRLTVT.

The CDR3 reads CASSSTGPMNTEAFF. DNA for the CDR3: TGTGCCAGCAGCTCCACAGGGCCAATGAACACTGAAGCTTTCTTT. The rearrangement joins TRBV7-2 to TRBJ1-1; weak D call: TRBD1 (6 bases). CDR3 length: 15 amino acids. Per germline, CDR1 SGHTA and CDR2 FQGNSA. V lost 4 bases, J lost 0 bases, and 12 bases lay in between.

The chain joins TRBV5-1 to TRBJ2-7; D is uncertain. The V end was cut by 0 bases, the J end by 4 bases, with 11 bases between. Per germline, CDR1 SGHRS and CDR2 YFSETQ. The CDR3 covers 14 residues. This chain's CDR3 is CASSLGANGYEQYF. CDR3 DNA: TGCGCCAGCAGCTTGGGGGCAAATGGGTACGAGCAGTACTTC.